This T cell receptor (beta chain) was recorded in a study of T cell responses to AZD1222 COVID-19 vaccine. Study conclusions and caveats: Spike-specific TCR repertoires showed rising breadth and depth after two AZD1222 doses. The CD4 TCRs associated with vaccination extended across spike and predominated at 160-218 and 743-854. Donors were chiefly white British, with a greater number of females, and clonal diversity was perhaps underestimated.

This CDR3 region has 12 residues. Per the germline V gene, CDR1 is GTSNPN and CDR2 is SVGIG (reference sequence). Notes on this clone: Its matching antigen is unknown.

Clones were sequenced by immunoSEQ multiplex PCR, and TCRdb holds only the in-frame ones, with some missing. The sample yields some 180,000 clones, around nine tenths seen once. This receptor was identified in an adult who received the AZD1222 COVID-19 vaccine. This material consisted of peripheral blood, taken 28 days after the second AZD1222 dose. The chain couples TRBV30 to TRBJ1-1; D is unresolved. CDR3 protein: CAKDRVNTEAFF. CDR3 in DNA: TGTGCTAAGGACCGAGTGAACACTGAAGCTTTCTTT.